This TCR beta chain was documented in a study of CD8 T cells in Susac syndrome. Random hexamers served to reverse transcribe roughly 0.45 to 1 ug RNA. TCRdb analysed the immunoSEQ multiplex PCR reads with MiXCR anew, one entry per CDR3 protein. The repertoire holds 150,000 to 200,000 distinct CDR3 sequences, with around 94% as singletons. The CDR3 extends over 17 amino acids. V lost 5 bases and J lost 2; bases outside the gene matches: 12. Sample: CD4+ T cells from PBMCs. This clonotype was obtained from a human donor with Susac syndrome. The J gene is TRBJ1-2, the V gene TRBV12-3 or TRBV12-4; 9 positions agree with TRBD1. The CDR3 coding sequence is TGTGCCAGCAGTCTTGCCCCCCCGACAGGGGGGAACTATGGCTACACCTTC. It translates to CASSLAPPTGGNYGYTF.